This T cell receptor beta chain emerged from a study of response to subunit inactivated influenza vaccine. A word on this clonotype: Its antigen remains unknown.

TCRdb re-called the RT-PCR reads through MiXCR, storing one row per CDR3 protein. This repertoire shows about half a million distinct CDR3 sequences, approximately 11% found once; its top ten account for less than 15%. Whole-study results and caveats: Only a handful of new T cells, the authors suggested, are recruited with each seasonal influenza vaccination.

The TCR originated in a man aged 50 or older who received an inactivated influenza vaccine. Sequencing was performed on PBMCs from blood, taken more than 35 days after vaccination.

CDR3 DNA: TGTGCCAGCAGCTCTAGAGGAAGGGACCTACGGGAGACCCAGTACTTC. Amino acids: CASSSRGRDLRETQYF. This chain links TRBV11-2 with TRBJ2-5; the D call may be TRBD1 or TRBD2 (5 bases each). Per the germline V gene, CDR1 is SGHAT and CDR2 is FQNNGV. This CDR3 has 16 amino acids. V was cut by 4 bases and J by 5 bases, with 20 bases left in between.